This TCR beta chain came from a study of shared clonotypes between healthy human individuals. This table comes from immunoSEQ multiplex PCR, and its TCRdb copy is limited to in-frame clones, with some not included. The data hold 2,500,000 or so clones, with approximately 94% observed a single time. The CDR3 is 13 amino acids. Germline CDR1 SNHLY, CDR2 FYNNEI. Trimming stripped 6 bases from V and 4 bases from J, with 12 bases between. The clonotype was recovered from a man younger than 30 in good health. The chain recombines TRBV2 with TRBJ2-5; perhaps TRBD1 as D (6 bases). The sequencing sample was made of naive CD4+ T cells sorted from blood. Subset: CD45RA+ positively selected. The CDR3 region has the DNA TGTGCCAGCAGACAGGGTAACCTAGAGACCCAGTACTTC. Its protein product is CASRQGNLETQYF.